This TCR beta chain was recorded in a study of CD8+ T cells in alopecia areata. Study in general: Among treated patients, oral tofacitinib was administered at 5 to 10 mg twice daily.

The length of the CDR3 is 14 residues. The V end was cut by 11 bases, the J end by 5 bases, with 21 bases between. CDR1 is LNHDA and CDR2 is SQIVND in the germline V gene (reference sequence). After isolation, RNA underwent reverse transcription to generate cDNA as the sequencing template. Using immunoSEQ multiplex PCR, the repertoire was profiled, and TCRdb retains in-frame clones only, with some absent. The sample yields roughly 190,000 clones, roughly three fifths seen once. Documented treatment: oral pan-JAK inhibitor, 5-10 mg twice daily. Here the sequenced sample was CD4+ T cells sorted from blood, taken around week 50, from a patient treated with tofacitinib. This chain joins TRBV19 and TRBJ1-2, with unresolved D. This clonotype was sampled from a human donor with alopecia areata. This CDR3 is CAGPPEEARYGYTF. As DNA, the CDR3 is TGTGCCGGGCCGCCTGAGGAGGCGCGGTATGGCTACACCTTC.